The 12 T cell receptor beta chains below were found in one sample sequenced in a study of cytomegalovirus exposure and HLA in healthy donors. With 60 Vbeta and 13 Jbeta primers, the PCR was carried out. Assay: immunoSEQ multiplex PCR; the TCRdb copy retains only in-frame clones and omits some. The table lists approximately 120,000 clones. The sample was PBMCs. Every receptor here comes from a young man in good health and CMV-seronegative.

V usage is TRBV30 and J usage is TRBJ2-7, with 8 nucleotides matching TRBD1. Germline V gives CDR1 GTSNPN, CDR2 SVGIG (reference sequence). CDR3 length equals 14 residues. The V segment lost 5 bases and the J segment 4 bases; nucleotides outside the gene matches: 10. The CDR3: CAWGPGTGVYEQYF. The CDR3 nucleotides read TGTGCCTGGGGCCCCGGGACAGGAGTTTACGAGCAGTACTTC.

This chain links TRBV19 with TRBJ2-3; 10 bases are shared with TRBD2. CDR1 is LNHDA, CDR2 SQIVND, per germline (reference sequence). The CDR3 is made up of 16 amino acids. V lost 2 bases to trimming and J lost 5 bases; unmatched junction nucleotides: 7. Written as DNA, the CDR3 is TGTGCCAGTAGTATAAAAGCGGGGGGGCTCGGAGATACGCAGTATTTT. This sequence encodes CASSIKAGGLGDTQYF.

The rearrangement links TRBV19 to TRBJ1-2, with 7 positions matching TRBD1. The CDR3 runs 15 residues. Germline CDR1 LNHDA, CDR2 SQIVND (reference sequence). V was clipped by 0 bases and J by 3 bases; unmatched bases: 4. CDR3 sequence reads: CASSIEDRPYYGYTF. CDR3 coding DNA: TGTGCCAGTAGTATAGAGGACAGGCCTTACTATGGCTACACCTTC.

The J gene is TRBJ1-5, the V gene TRBV15; D may be TRBD1 (5 bases). CDR3 length: 15 residues. Trimming took off 0 bases at V and 1 base at J, with 7 bases between the two ends. Germline CDR1 reads LNHNV; CDR2 reads YYDKDF (reference sequence). The CDR3 DNA reads as TGTGCCACCAGCAGAGATCGGGGGAGCAATCAGCCCCAGCATTTT. This sequence encodes CATSRDRGSNQPQHF.

The chain uses TRBV15 and TRBJ2-1; 9 bases match TRBD2. Germline lookup yields CDR1 LNHNV and CDR2 YYDKDF (reference sequence). V gave up 1 base and J gave up 4 bases; unmatched junction bases: 5. This CDR3 is 16 amino acids long. The CDR3 spells CATSRAGTSRYNEQFF. The CDR3 DNA reads as TGTGCCACCAGCAGAGCCGGGACTAGCAGATACAATGAGCAGTTCTTC. The whole variable domain, filled in from reference TRBV15 and TRBJ2-1, reads DAMVIQNPRYQVTQFGKPVTLSCSQTLNHNVMYWYQQKSSQAPKLLFHYYDKDFNNEADTPDNFQSRRPNTSFCFLDIRSPGLGDTAMYLCATSRAGTSRYNEQFFGPGTRLTVL.

The chain carries TRBV29-1 and TRBJ2-1; possibly TRBD1 for D (6 bases). The V and J ends lost 3 bases and 2 bases respectively, with 11 bases between them. The CDR3 spans 14 residues. Germline CDR1 is SQVTM and CDR2 is ANQGSEA. DNA for the CDR3: TGCAGCGTTGAGGACAGCTTTACCTACAATGAGCAGTTCTTC. This translates into CSVEDSFTYNEQFF.

The rearrangement joins TRBV19 to TRBJ2-2, with D perhaps matching TRBD2 (5 bases). Germline values: CDR1 LNHDA, CDR2 SQIVND (reference sequence). The CDR3 extends over 14 amino acids. Trimming pared 4 bases from V and 9 bases from J, leaving 15 bases between. CDR3 nucleotides: TGTGCCAGTAGTACCTCCGGGGATCCCCGGGAGCTGTTTTTT. It is translated as CASSTSGDPRELFF.

This chain connects TRBV6-1 to TRBJ2-7; TRBD1 agrees at 7 bases. V trimming: 7 bases; J trimming: 0 bases; junction bases outside the gene matches: 6. The CDR3 has 14 amino acids. Germline V gives CDR1 MNHNS, CDR2 SASEGT. Here the CDR3 reads CASKGQPSSYEQYF. The CDR3 DNA reads as TGTGCCAGCAAGGGACAGCCCAGCTCCTACGAGCAGTACTTC.

The chain employs TRBV19 and TRBJ1-5; 7 nucleotides match TRBD1. V dropped 6 bases and J dropped 3; count of bases not matched to a gene: 8. The CDR3 totals 15 residues. Looked up from germline, CDR1 is LNHDA and CDR2 is SQIVND (reference sequence). CDR3 DNA: TGTGCCAGTAGCATATATCAGGGGGTCAATCAGCCCCAGCATTTT. Residues: CASSIYQGVNQPQHF.

V and J are TRBV6-1 and TRBJ2-1, with a possible D match to TRBD1 (6 bases). The CDR3 consists of 13 residues. Germline V gene data show CDR1 as MNHNS and CDR2 as SASEGT. V lost 9 bases and J 7 bases, leaving 16 bases between the germline ends. The CDR3 loop is CASTGTGLNEQFF. The CDR3, as DNA: TGTGCCAGTACCGGTACAGGGCTTAATGAGCAGTTCTTC.

V usage is TRBV19 and J usage is TRBJ1-2, with TRBD1 matching 9 bases. Germline assignment: CDR1 LNHDA and CDR2 SQIVND (reference sequence). The CDR3 spans 13 residues. Unmatched junction bases numbered 7, after V lost 9 bases and J lost 5 bases. The CDR3 coding sequence is TGTGCCAGCTGGGACAGGGACTTTTATGGCTACACCTTC. Its translation: CASWDRDFYGYTF.

The chain recombines TRBV5-1 with TRBJ2-7; 8 bases fit TRBD1. The V gene's germline CDR1 is SGHRS and CDR2 YFSETQ. V lost 0 bases to trimming and J lost 3 bases; unmatched junction nucleotides: 8. This CDR3 spans 16 amino acids. The CDR3 loop is CASSLGTGGMGYEQYF. Written as DNA, the CDR3 is TGCGCCAGCAGCTTGGGAACAGGGGGTATGGGCTACGAGCAGTACTTC.